These 12 T cell receptor beta chains were all obtained from the same sample, sequenced in a study of CD4 T cells in relation to SARS-CoV-2 and coronaviruses. The unexposed donors gave CD4+ T cells in about 2011-2018, prior to COVID-19. Isolation of CD4+ T cells took place after around eleven days in culture. Using immunoSEQ multiplex PCR, the repertoire was profiled, and TCRdb retains in-frame clones only, with some absent. The profile shows around 20,000 clones, around 80% of them singletons. These receptors' antigens are unknown. The sample taken for sequencing was CD4+ T cells from PBMCs, cultured in vitro. These receptors all come from a human donor in good health.

This rearrangement joins TRBV28 to TRBJ2-3, with 10 bases matching TRBD2. CDR3 length equals 14 residues. V trimming: 6 bases; J trimming: 3 bases; junction bases outside the gene matches: 3. Germline values: CDR1 MDHEN, CDR2 SYDVKM. The CDR3 coding sequence is TGTGCCAGCAGCCTAGCGGGAGAGACAGATACGCAGTATTTT. Translating it yields CASSLAGETDTQYF.

This clone was counted a few times. This rearrangement joins TRBV19 to TRBJ1-5, with TRBD1 as a possible D gene (5 bases). The CDR3 is 14 residues long. Per the germline V gene, CDR1 is LNHDA and CDR2 is SQIVND (reference sequence). V lost 5 bases and J 6 bases, leaving 14 bases between the germline ends. The CDR3: CASSATQGTQPQHF. The CDR3 nucleotides are TGTGCCAGTAGTGCTACCCAGGGAACTCAGCCCCAGCATTTT.

This chain connects TRBV12-5 to TRBJ2-7, with a possible D match to TRBD1 (6 bases). This CDR3 region has 18 residues. The V end lost 5 bases, the J end lost 4 bases, and 27 bases lay between the germline ends. The germline CDR1 and CDR2 sequences are LGHNT and FRNRAP. CDR3 residues: CASGGRRNRALGLYEQYF. The CDR3 DNA follows: TGTGCTAGTGGTGGACGAAGAAACAGGGCCCTCGGGCTTTACGAGCAGTACTTC.

This rearrangement joins TRBV6-5 to TRBJ1-1; D remains ambiguous. V was cut by 7 bases and J by 9 bases, with 24 bases left in between. Per germline, CDR1 MNHEY and CDR2 SVGAGI. The CDR3 covers 15 residues. CDR3 sequence (DNA): TGTGCCAGCATTAAGAACCCGGACGGAGGTGGTAAAGCTTTCTTT. Translating gives CASIKNPDGGGKAFF.

The gene calls are TRBV7-9 and TRBJ2-5; 9 bases fit TRBD1. V was pared by 7 bases and J by 7 bases, with 4 bases of the junction left unmatched. The CDR3 spans 12 residues. Germline V gene sequence: CDR1 SEHNR, CDR2 FQNEAQ (reference sequence). The chain's CDR3 is CASNRGLGTQYF. The CDR3 nucleotides read TGTGCCAGCAACAGGGGGCTAGGGACCCAGTACTTC.

The CDR3 DNA is TGTGCCAGCAGGCAGTCCAGCTCCTACGAGCAGTACTTC. Protein: CASRQSSSYEQYF. This chain uses TRBV11-2 with TRBJ2-7, with unresolved D. The CDR3 contains 13 residues. V lost 6 bases to trimming and J lost 0 bases, with 9 bases between them. In germline, CDR1 is SGHAT, CDR2 FQNNGV.

V usage is TRBV30 and J usage is TRBJ2-7; 8 bases match TRBD1. The CDR3 extends over 15 amino acids. The ends lost 5 bases at V and 4 bases at J; junction bases unmatched: 13. From germline, CDR1 is GTSNPN and CDR2 SVGIG (reference sequence). In DNA, the CDR3 is TGTGCCTGGGTCTCGGGGTTACGGGACAGGTACGAGCAGTACTTC. This codes for CAWVSGLRDRYEQYF.

The V gene is TRBV19, the J gene TRBJ1-2; 8 nucleotides align to TRBD1. V shed 5 bases and J 4 bases; nucleotides not matched to a gene: 9. CDR3 size: 15 residues. From germline, CDR1 is LNHDA and CDR2 SQIVND (reference sequence). The CDR3 coding sequence is TGTGCCAGTAGTCCCTACCTTGGGACAGGCTATGGCTACACCTTC. It codes for CASSPYLGTGYGYTF.

This chain joins TRBV6-5 and TRBJ1-2; D is unresolved. The CDR3 has 14 amino acids. Trimming took 7 bases from V and 4 from J, leaving 16 bases between them. Germline V lookup: CDR1 MNHEY, CDR2 SVGAGI. The CDR3 DNA sequence: TGTGCCAGCATTGGGGTAGGCTATGGCTATGGCTACACCTTC. Translating gives CASIGVGYGYGYTF.

The J gene is TRBJ2-5, the V gene TRBV2; D not certain. CDR1 is SNHLY, CDR2 FYNNEI, per germline. Trimming stripped 2 bases from V and 0 bases from J, with 10 bases between. The CDR3 sequence is 15 residues long. CDR3 residues: CASSETHQDQETQYF. CDR3 nucleotide sequence: TGTGCCAGCAGTGAAACTCACCAGGACCAAGAGACCCAGTACTTC.

The chain has TRBV19 and TRBJ2-1; no definite D call. The ends were cut back, 3 bases at V and 2 bases at J, with 14 bases in the middle. The germline CDR1 and CDR2 sequences are LNHDA and SQIVND (reference sequence). This CDR3 contains 16 residues. CDR3 sequence: CASSMVLGPPYNEQFF. The CDR3 DNA reads as TGTGCCAGTAGTATGGTCCTAGGACCACCCTACAATGAGCAGTTCTTC.

This chain uses TRBV9 with TRBJ2-1, with 8 bases matching TRBD2. The junction had 10 bases not matched to a gene; V was cut back by 4 bases and J by 4 bases. This CDR3 is 16 amino acids long. Looked up from germline, CDR1 is SGDLS and CDR2 is YYNGEE. The CDR3 region has the DNA TGTGCCAGCAGCCCCGGGTCGGGAGGGTTTTACAATGAGCAGTTCTTC. Residues: CASSPGSGGFYNEQFF.